The clone carrying this TCR beta chain was picked up a small number of times. This sample stems from a study of blood T cell repertoires in COVID-19. Study information: Sites across the United States, Italy and Spain contributed samples from acute and convalescent COVID-19.

The CDR3 consists of 14 residues. Germline V gene lookup returns CDR1 SGDLS and CDR2 YYNGEE. Trimming pared 0 bases from V and 2 bases from J, leaving 9 bases between. TCRdb keeps only in-frame clones here, not all; method: immunoSEQ multiplex PCR. The sample lists about 160,000 clones; 87% were seen once. Seattle's enrolled individuals joined amid active infection and were then monitored longitudinally. This rearrangement joins TRBV9 to TRBJ2-7; no definite D call. Sequenced sample: peripheral blood. The receptor was isolated from an older woman with COVID-19, enrolled during active disease. CDR3 sequence (DNA): TGTGCCAGCAGCGTAGATGGCAGAACCTACGAGCAGTACTTC. Residues: CASSVDGRTYEQYF. The complete variable domain, with remaining parts taken from reference TRBV9 and TRBJ2-7, reads DSGVTQTPKHLITATGQRVTLRCSPRSGDLSVYWYQQSLDQGLQFLIQYYNGEERAKGNILERFSAQQFPDLHSELNLSSLELGDSALYFCASSVDGRTYEQYFGPGTRLTVT.